This is a list of T cell receptor beta chains from one sample in a study of CD8 T cells in Susac syndrome. TCRdb called the immunoSEQ multiplex PCR reads again in MiXCR, with one record for every CDR3 protein. Of over 150,000 distinct CDR3 sequences detected, 95% to 96% appear once; the ten largest clones hold 0.095% to 0.15%. Sequenced: CD4+ T cells from PBMCs. The origin of the receptors is a human donor with Susac syndrome. Both conserved end residues are part of each CDR3. The D gene is left open where the match is weak. Size is stated for part of the rows, as once, few or many counts, or as a class when the clone is expanded.

TRBV29-1	once	.	TRBJ2-1	15	TGCAGCGTTGCGACCTCGGGAGTAAGATTGGATGAGCAGTTCTTC	CSVATSGVRLDEQFF
TRBV19	.	.	TRBJ2-6	17	TGTGCCAGTAGTGGATTGACTAGGAGCTCTGGGGCCAACGTCCTGACTTTC	CASSGLTRSSGANVLTF
TRBV14	.	TRBD1	TRBJ2-5	15	TGTGCCAGCAGCCAAGATCTTGACAGGGAAGAGACCCAGTACTTC	CASSQDLDREETQYF
TRBV29-1	.	.	TRBJ2-7	16	TGCAGCGTTGGGGTGCCCGGGACATCAAGCTCCTACGAGCAGTACTTC	CSVGVPGTSSSYEQYF
TRBV30	.	.	TRBJ1-3	12	TGTGCCTGGAGTCTGCTGGGCGACACCATATATTTT	CAWSLLGDTIYF
TRBV3-1	.	.	TRBJ1-1	14	TGTGCCAGCAGCCACCAGGCCCCGAAGACTGAAGCTTTCTTT	CASSHQAPKTEAFF
TRBV9	once	.	TRBJ1-4	15	TGTGCCAGCAGCGCGGACGGGGGGCGAAATGAAAAACTGTTTTTT	CASSADGGRNEKLFF
TRBV5-1	.	.	TRBJ2-3	14	TGCGCCAGCAGCTTGGGGACCCTTCTTGATACGCAGTATTTT	CASSLGTLLDTQYF
TRBV20-1	.	.	TRBJ1-5	16	TGCAGTGCTAGAGCCTCGGGGGTTGGAGGCAATCAGCCCCAGCATTTT	CSARASGVGGNQPQHF
TRBV5-1	.	.	TRBJ2-6	16	TGCGCCAGTACCCGAGCAGGGCTGGCTGGGGCCAACGTCCTGACTTTC	CASTRAGLAGANVLTF
TRBV7-8	.	.	TRBJ2-7	14	TGTGCCAGCAGCTTAGGAGACTCCCTCTACGAGCAGTACTTC	CASSLGDSLYEQYF
TRBV28	.	.	TRBJ1-1	17	TGTGCCACCCGGGAGGGGGGAGGCCTGACCTTGAACACTGAAGCTTTCTTT	CATREGGGLTLNTEAFF
TRBV10-3	.	.	TRBJ2-3	14	TGTGCCATCACCCGGGACTCCGGGGCAGATACGCAGTATTTT	CAITRDSGADTQYF
TRBV4-3	.	.	TRBJ2-1	15	TGCGCCAGCAGCCTGGGCGGAGCCTTTTACAATGAGCAGTTCTTC	CASSLGGAFYNEQFF
TRBV28	.	.	TRBJ1-1	14	TGTGCCAGCAGCTTACCCGACAGGAACACTGAAGCTTTCTTT	CASSLPDRNTEAFF
TRBV9	.	TRBD2	TRBJ2-5	14	TGTGCCAGCAGCGTGGGAACTAGCGAGATGGCCCAGTACTTC	CASSVGTSEMAQYF
TRBV29-1	few	.	TRBJ2-5	12	TGCAGCGTTGATCGGACCCAAGAGACCCAGTACTTC	CSVDRTQETQYF
TRBV4-3	once	.	TRBJ2-7	13	TGCGCCAGCAGCCAAGGGGACATCTACGAGCAGTACTTC	CASSQGDIYEQYF
TRBV9	once	.	TRBJ2-5	16	TGTGCCAGCAGCGGGGCGCGGGTGGCTGCCTCGGAGACCCAGTACTTC	CASSGARVAASETQYF
TRBV3-1	.	TRBD2	TRBJ2-1	15	TGTGCCAGCAGCCCAGCGGGAGTTAGCTACAATGAGCAGTTCTTC	CASSPAGVSYNEQFF
TRBV9	.	.	TRBJ1-2	14	TGTGCCAGCAGCGTAGGTGAGGAAAACTATGGCTACACCTTC	CASSVGEENYGYTF
TRBV7-9	.	TRBD1	TRBJ2-3	17	TGTGCCAGCAGCTTAGGTCATGGGCAGGGGGCCTCAGATACGCAGTATTTT	CASSLGHGQGASDTQYF
TRBV20-1	.	TRBD1	TRBJ2-3	15	TGCAGTGCTAGGGACAGGGTACGATCCCTAGATACGCAGTATTTT	CSARDRVRSLDTQYF
TRBV27	.	.	TRBJ1-1	14	TGTGCCAGCACCCAATCCCGGGACGCCGGGCCAGCTTTCTTT	CASTQSRDAGPAFF
TRBV24-1	.	TRBD2	TRBJ2-1	15	TGTGCCACCAGTGAGAATAGCGGGCCTTACAATGAGCAGTTCTTC	CATSENSGPYNEQFF
TRBV11-3	.	.	TRBJ2-7	14	TGTGCCAGCAGCCCCCAAGCAGGTCAGGGCGAGCAGTACTTC	CASSPQAGQGEQYF
TRBV25-1	.	.	TRBJ2-7	14	TGTGCCAGCAGTGCCCCTTGGGGCTCCTACGAGCAGTACTTC	CASSAPWGSYEQYF
TRBV28	.	.	TRBJ2-5	15	TGTGCCAGCAGTTTACTGCAAAGGGGGGGAGAGACCCAGTACTTC	CASSLLQRGGETQYF
TRBV2	.	TRBD1	TRBJ1-5	19	TGTGCCAGCAGTGAAGGGAAAAATTGGGGACAGGGAGGCAATCAGCCCCAGCATTTT	CASSEGKNWGQGGNQPQHF